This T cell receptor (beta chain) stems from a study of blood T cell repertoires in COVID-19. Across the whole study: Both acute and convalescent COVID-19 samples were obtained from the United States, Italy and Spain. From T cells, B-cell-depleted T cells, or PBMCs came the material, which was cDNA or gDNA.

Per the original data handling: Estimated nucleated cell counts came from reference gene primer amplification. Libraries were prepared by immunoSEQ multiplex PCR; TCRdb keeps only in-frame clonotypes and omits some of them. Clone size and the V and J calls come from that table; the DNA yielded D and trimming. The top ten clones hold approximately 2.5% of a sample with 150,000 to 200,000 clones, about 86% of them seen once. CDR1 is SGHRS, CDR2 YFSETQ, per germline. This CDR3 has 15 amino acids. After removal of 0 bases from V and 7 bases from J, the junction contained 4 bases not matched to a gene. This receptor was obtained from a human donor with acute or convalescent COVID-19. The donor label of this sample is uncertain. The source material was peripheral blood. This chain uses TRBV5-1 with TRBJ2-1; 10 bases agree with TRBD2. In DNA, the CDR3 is TGCGCCAGCAGCTTGGTGACTAGCGGGCCAAATGAGCAGTTCTTC. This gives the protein CASSLVTSGPNEQFF. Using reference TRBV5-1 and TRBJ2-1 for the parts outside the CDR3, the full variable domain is KAGVTQTPRYLIKTRGQQVTLSCSPISGHRSVSWYQQTPGQGLQFLFEYFSETQRNKGNFPGRFSGRQFSNSRSEMNVSTLELGDSALYLCASSLVTSGPNEQFFGPGTRLTVL.